This TCR beta chain comes out of a study of blood T cell repertoires in COVID-19 (dated by TCRdb to the early 2020s). Regarding the research as a whole: Samples from collaborators originated in the United States, Italy and Spain and spanned both the acute and convalescent phases of COVID-19. Deeply sampled blood TCRbeta repertoires from subjects exposed to, actively infected with, or recovered from COVID-19 were included in the dataset. The prospective study material was composed of cDNA or gDNA derived from T cells, B-cell-depleted T cells, or PBMCs. HLA class I and class II types, where available, came from metadata supplied by the sample provider rather than from assay-based typing. The repertoires were made available in a free public database intended to serve as a resource for research on the immune response to SARS-CoV-2. Nearly every sample came with metadata listing a de-identified subject ID, COVID-19 status, age in years and sex. The samples were drawn from the first 160 participants of the ongoing ImmuneRACE study and from 1,254 subjects provided by 6 global collaborators.

Remarks on this clone: Its binding antigen is unknown. The input lacks base qualities; no much larger clone sits a single base away.

Collaborating institutions collected whole blood in K2EDTA tubes following their own protocols. For TCRbeta analysis, collaborator samples were shipped as frozen whole blood, as isolated PBMCs, or as DNA extracted from either sample type. Study-level results and caveats: The quantity of clinical and demographic metadata differed by source and by participant and was supplied without curation.

TCRbeta CDR3 regions were amplified from genomic DNA using the immunoSEQ Assay, a bias-controlled multiplex PCR. The source study handled its data this way. Nucleated cell counts per sample were estimated from amplification of reference gene primers within the assay. Sequence reads were collapsed and filtered to measure the absolute abundance of every unique TCRbeta CDR3 rearrangement. Productive Simpson clonality was computed per sample as the square root of Simpson's diversity index over productive rearrangements. This is the immuneACCESS table as TCRdb keeps it, with only in-frame sequences that have V and J called. A part of the clones is gone; compared with another copy, unresolved V genes explain less than half, and the rest is unexplained. Clone size and V and J calls were adopted from that table, with D and trimming inferred from the DNA. The sample yields 130,000 to 150,000 clones; roughly 84% were counted once. The ten largest clones represent 35% to 45% of the sample.

Sequencing used peripheral blood. The TCR comes from a human donor in a cohort sampled during active COVID-19.

The CDR3 reads CASSQGTGGYNEQFF. DNA sequence: TGTGCCAGCAGCCAAGGAACAGGGGGCTACAATGAGCAGTTCTTC. In this chain, TRBV4-2 is recombined with TRBJ2-1; TRBD1 agrees with 8 junctional bases. The CDR1 and CDR2 encoded by the germline V gene are LGHNA and YNFKEQ. The cysteine opens and the phenylalanine closes a CDR3 of 15 amino acids. Only the CDR3 DNA stays, 45 bases, in frame from base 1. V has 1 base trimmed and J has 3 bases trimmed; junction bases matching no gene number 2.